The clone carrying this T cell receptor (beta chain) was seen at least ten times. Its antigen is not identified. The source material, RNA transcripts, was used to amplify TCR beta CDR3 regions. TCR CDR3 regions were first amplified by RT-PCR with HTBI primers. TCRdb independently ran MiXCR on the multiplex PCR reads; one entry per CDR3 protein. Among roughly 550,000 distinct CDR3 sequences listed, roughly 15% were seen once. Ophthalmopathy in the patients scored at least 3 on Clinical Activity Score and at least 4 on NOSPECS grade, lasting under 3 months. Using approximately 10 ml of fresh peripheral blood, PBMCs were prepared. This specimen comes from a study of T cells in Graves' hyperthyroidism and ophthalmopathy. Trimming removed 0 bases at V and 7 bases at J, with 12 bases between. The CDR3 runs 13 residues. Germline V lookup: CDR1 GTSNPN, CDR2 SVGIG (reference sequence). Notes on the study in general: Among thyroid clonotypes expanded above 0.001, most also appeared in blood.

This chain uses TRBV30 with TRBJ1-1; D ambiguous. The sequenced sample was blood. The TCR sequence derives from a woman in her twenties or thirties with Graves' ophthalmopathy. The CDR3 DNA is TGTGCCTGGAGTGTGTCTGGTTTGGGTGAAGCTTTCTTT. Its protein product is CAWSVSGLGEAFF.